One T cell receptor (beta chain) is described in this entry. The sample is drawn from a study of cytomegalovirus exposure and HLA in healthy donors. The V gene lost 10 bases and the J gene lost 3 bases, with 16 bases spanning the gap. This CDR3 is 14 amino acids long. Germline V lookup: CDR1 MNHEY, CDR2 SMNVEV (reference sequence). A multiplex PCR was run with 60 Vbeta primers and 13 Jbeta primers. Per the original data handling: There were tens of millions of unique TCR beta chains by a later count, and 10 million to 12 million of them were shared. Some clones are missing from TCRdb's copy, which holds only in-frame ones; the method was immunoSEQ multiplex PCR. V and J calls and clone size are given by that table; D and trimming were obtained from the DNA. Its table lists about 140,000 clones.

This rearrangement joins TRBV27 to TRBJ1-5; D gene unclear. This receptor was identified in a woman aged 18 to 35 in good health and CMV-seronegative. The sample was PBMCs. Here the CDR3 DNA reads TGTGCCACCTCCCAAGAGGGATTCAATCAGCCCCAGCATTTT. It translates to CATSQEGFNQPQHF.